This T cell receptor beta chain was documented in a study of blood T cell repertoires in COVID-19. From germline, CDR1 is SGHRS and CDR2 YFSETQ. With 6 bases removed from V and 5 bases from J, the gap between germline ends came to 14 bases. This CDR3 is built from 13 residues. Produced via immunoSEQ multiplex PCR; TCRdb's table is partial and in-frame only. Found here are roughly 43,000 clones, roughly 82% of them singletons; the top ten hold around 22%. This clone has only one observation. Sample: peripheral blood. The chain joins TRBV5-1 to TRBJ2-5; D gene ambiguous. This sequence was found in a woman in her sixties or seventies with acute or convalescent COVID-19. CDR3 DNA: TGCGCCAGCAACCTTGCTTTGGCCGAGACCCAGTACTTC. Protein product: CASNLALAETQYF.